This is a list of T cell receptor beta chains from one sample in a study of early T cells in non-severe SARS-CoV-2 infection. One entry per CDR3 protein results from TCRdb running MiXCR on the 5' RACE reads. The table lists about 64,000 distinct CDR3 sequences, approximately 10% of them singletons, with about 2.8% in the top ten. This specimen was whole blood, taken at baseline. The receptors were gathered from an adult who was a healthcare worker with PCR-confirmed SARS-CoV-2 infection or an uninfected control (not recorded which). Each CDR3 is given with its conserved first and last residue. D genes are given only for firm matches. Only part of the rows carry a size: once, few, many, or a class if the clone is expanded.

j_gene	abundance	d_gene	v_gene	CDR3aa	CDR3nt
TRBJ2-3	few	-	TRBV20-1	CSARVSAGPTTDTQYF	TGCAGTGCTAGAGTGTCTGCGGGGCCTACCACAGATACGCAGTATTTT
TRBJ1-4	many	-	TRBV7-8	CASSSGFGEKLFF	TGTGCCAGCAGCTCAGGGTTCGGTGAAAAACTGTTTTTT
TRBJ2-6	-	TRBD1	TRBV3-1	CASSHWTGTLSGANVLTF	TGTGCCAGCAGCCACTGGACAGGGACCCTCTCTGGGGCCAACGTCCTGACTTTC
TRBJ2-7	-	TRBD2	TRBV3-1	CASSTGLAGFTYEQYF	TGTGCCAGCAGCACGGGACTAGCGGGGTTTACCTACGAGCAGTACTTC
TRBJ1-5	many	-	TRBV20-1	CSARGPGSNQPQHF	TGCAGTGCTAGAGGCCCTGGTAGCAATCAGCCCCAGCATTTT
TRBJ1-1	-	-	TRBV5-5	CASIYGQSPMNTEAFF	TGTGCCAGTATTTACGGACAGTCCCCAATGAACACTGAAGCTTTCTTT
TRBJ2-2	-	TRBD2	TRBV7-6	CAWKAGGPNTGELFF	TGTGCCTGGAAAGCGGGGGGCCCAAACACCGGGGAGCTGTTTTTT
TRBJ1-3	few	-	TRBV3-1	CASSPARSSGNTIYF	TGTGCCAGCAGCCCCGCGCGAAGCTCTGGAAACACCATATATTTT
TRBJ1-2	few	-	TRBV5-1	CASSPGAGKDYGYTF	TGCGCCAGCTCGCCAGGAGCCGGAAAGGACTATGGCTACACCTTC
TRBJ1-6	-	-	TRBV27	CASNTGPYNSPLHF	TGTGCCAGCAACACAGGTCCCTATAATTCACCCCTCCACTTT
TRBJ1-2	many	-	TRBV30	CAWAGDDEDGYTF	TGTGCCTGGGCGGGGGATGATGAGGATGGCTACACCTTC
TRBJ1-2	-	TRBD1	TRBV11-2	CASSLDAGGNYGYTF	TGTGCCAGCAGCTTAGATGCAGGGGGGAACTATGGCTACACCTTC
TRBJ1-2	few	-	TRBV6-5	CASSSSGSPNGYTF	TGTGCCAGCAGTTCCTCCGGGAGCCCCAATGGCTACACCTTC
TRBJ1-2	-	TRBD1	TRBV11-2	CASRRLQGPHGYTF	TGTGCCAGCAGGAGACTACAGGGGCCACATGGCTACACCTTC
TRBJ1-6	-	-	TRBV6-6	CASSYVPGHLNSPLHF	TGTGCCAGCAGTTACGTTCCGGGACACCTGAATTCACCCCTCCACTTT
TRBJ1-6	few	-	TRBV9	CASSLNPGTENSPLHF	TGTGCCAGCAGCCTAAACCCCGGGACGGAGAATTCACCCCTCCACTTT
TRBJ2-5	many	TRBD2	TRBV5-1	CASSFGGQETQYF	TGCGCCAGCAGCTTCGGGGGGCAAGAGACCCAGTACTTC
TRBJ2-1	-	-	TRBV9	CASSPTGFSANEQFF	TGTGCCAGCAGCCCTACAGGGTTTTCGGCCAATGAGCAGTTCTTC
TRBJ2-1	-	TRBD2	TRBV3-1	CASSQGRTSSSEQFF	TGTGCCAGCAGCCAAGGGAGGACTAGCAGTAGTGAGCAGTTCTTC
TRBJ1-1	few	-	TRBV6-5	CASGVGEAFF	TGTGCCAGCGGGGTGGGTGAAGCTTTCTTT
TRBJ1-2	many	-	TRBV19	CASSPDYGYTF	TGTGCCAGTAGTCCGGACTATGGCTACACCTTC
TRBJ2-5	-	TRBD2	TRBV15	CATRHPGGWEETQYF	TGTGCCACCAGGCACCCGGGAGGGTGGGAAGAGACCCAGTACTTC
TRBJ1-3	few	-	TRBV20-1	CSAATGNTIYF	TGCAGTGCCGCGACAGGAAACACCATATATTTT
TRBJ2-3	few	-	TRBV10-3	CAISESPDVFTDTQYF	TGTGCCATCAGTGAGTCTCCCGATGTTTTCACAGATACGCAGTATTTT
TRBJ1-3	few	-	TRBV18	CASSPPNQPSGNTIYF	TGTGCCAGCTCACCACCGAATCAGCCCTCTGGAAACACCATATATTTT
TRBJ2-1	-	TRBD2	TRBV14	CASSTRLAESSYNEQFF	TGTGCCAGCAGCACCCGACTAGCGGAAAGCTCCTACAATGAGCAGTTCTTC
TRBJ1-4	many	-	TRBV12-3/TRBV12-4	CASSLRATNEKLFF	TGTGCCAGCAGTTTAAGGGCAACTAATGAAAAACTGTTTTTT
TRBJ2-3	few	TRBD2	TRBV6-1	CASSASGGGADTQYF	TGTGCCAGCAGTGCCAGCGGGGGGGGCGCAGATACGCAGTATTTT
TRBJ2-6	many	-	TRBV7-9	CASRQPQGASSGANVLTF	TGTGCCAGCAGACAACCGCAGGGAGCCAGCTCTGGGGCCAACGTCCTGACTTTC
TRBJ2-7	-	TRBD2	TRBV10-3	CAISARSGRAGPFYEQYF	TGTGCCATCAGTGCCAGGAGTGGGAGGGCGGGCCCTTTCTACGAGCAGTACTTC
TRBJ2-5	-	-	TRBV7-3	CASSLTREETQYF	TGTGCCAGCAGCTTGACACGCGAAGAGACCCAGTACTTC
TRBJ2-1	few	TRBD1	TRBV11-2	CASSPLQGVRNEQFF	TGTGCCAGCAGCCCACTACAGGGGGTAAGGAATGAGCAGTTCTTC
TRBJ2-7	-	TRBD2	TRBV11-2	CASSAGLAGYGEQYF	TGTGCCAGCAGCGCAGGACTAGCGGGGTATGGGGAGCAGTACTTC
TRBJ2-3	many	TRBD2	TRBV4-3	CASSRWGSSGNTDTQYF	TGCGCCAGCAGCCGCTGGGGGAGTAGCGGGAACACAGATACGCAGTATTTT
TRBJ2-1	few	-	TRBV30	CAWSLGGYNEQFF	TGTGCCTGGAGTCTCGGCGGTTACAATGAGCAGTTCTTC
TRBJ2-5	-	-	TRBV4-3	CASSETGRQETQYF	TGCGCCAGCAGCGAAACAGGCCGCCAAGAGACCCAGTACTTC
TRBJ2-7	few	TRBD2	TRBV12-3/TRBV12-4	CASSASGGISYEQYF	TGTGCCAGCAGTGCCAGCGGGGGTATCTCCTACGAGCAGTACTTC
TRBJ2-7	few	-	TRBV5-8	CASSPIQAPYEQYF	TGTGCCAGCAGCCCAATACAGGCCCCCTACGAGCAGTACTTC
TRBJ1-2	-	TRBD1	TRBV5-1	CASSPGQDHGYTF	TGCGCCAGCAGCCCGGGACAGGACCATGGCTACACCTTC